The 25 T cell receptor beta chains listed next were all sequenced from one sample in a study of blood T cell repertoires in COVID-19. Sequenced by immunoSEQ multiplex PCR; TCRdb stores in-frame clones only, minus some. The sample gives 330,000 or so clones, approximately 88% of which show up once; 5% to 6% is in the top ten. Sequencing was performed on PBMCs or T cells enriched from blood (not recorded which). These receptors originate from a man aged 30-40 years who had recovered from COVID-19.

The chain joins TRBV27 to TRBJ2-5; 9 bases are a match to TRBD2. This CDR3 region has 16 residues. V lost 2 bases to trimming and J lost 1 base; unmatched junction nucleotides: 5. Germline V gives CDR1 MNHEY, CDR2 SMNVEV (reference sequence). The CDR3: CASSLVGGGAQETQYF. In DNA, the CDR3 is TGTGCCAGCAGTTTAGTTGGCGGGGGGGCCCAAGAGACCCAGTACTTC.

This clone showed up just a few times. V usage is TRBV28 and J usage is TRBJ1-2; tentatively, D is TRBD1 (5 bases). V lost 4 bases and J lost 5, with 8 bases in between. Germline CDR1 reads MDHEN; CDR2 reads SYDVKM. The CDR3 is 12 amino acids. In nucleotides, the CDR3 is TGTGCCAGCAGTTGGGGGGATTATGGCTACACCTTC. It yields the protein CASSWGDYGYTF.

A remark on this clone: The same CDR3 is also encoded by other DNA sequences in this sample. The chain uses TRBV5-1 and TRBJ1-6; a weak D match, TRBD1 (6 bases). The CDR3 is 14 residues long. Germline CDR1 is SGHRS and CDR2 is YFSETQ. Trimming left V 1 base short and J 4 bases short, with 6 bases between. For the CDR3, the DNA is TGCGCCAGCAGCTTGACAGGGTATAATTCACCCCTCCACTTT. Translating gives CASSLTGYNSPLHF.

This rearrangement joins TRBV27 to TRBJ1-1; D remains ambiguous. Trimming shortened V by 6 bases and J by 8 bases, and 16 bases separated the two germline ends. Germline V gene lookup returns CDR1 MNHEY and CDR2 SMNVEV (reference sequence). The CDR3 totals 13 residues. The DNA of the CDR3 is TGTGCCAGCAGGCCGCATGGAGGCGGGGAAGCTTTCTTT. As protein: CASRPHGGGEAFF.

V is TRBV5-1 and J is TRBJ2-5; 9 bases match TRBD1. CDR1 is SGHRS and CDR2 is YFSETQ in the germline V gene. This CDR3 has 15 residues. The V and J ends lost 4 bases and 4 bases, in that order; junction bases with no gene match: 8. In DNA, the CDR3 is TGCGCCAGCAGCCAGGGACAGGGAGATGCAGAGACCCAGTACTTC. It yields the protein CASSQGQGDAETQYF.

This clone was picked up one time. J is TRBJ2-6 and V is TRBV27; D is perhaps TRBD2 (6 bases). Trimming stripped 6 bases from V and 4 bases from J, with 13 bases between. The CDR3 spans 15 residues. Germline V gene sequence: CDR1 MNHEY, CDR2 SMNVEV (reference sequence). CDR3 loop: CASRPGSTGANVLTF. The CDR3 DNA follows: TGTGCCAGCAGACCCGGGAGTACGGGGGCCAACGTCCTGACTTTC.

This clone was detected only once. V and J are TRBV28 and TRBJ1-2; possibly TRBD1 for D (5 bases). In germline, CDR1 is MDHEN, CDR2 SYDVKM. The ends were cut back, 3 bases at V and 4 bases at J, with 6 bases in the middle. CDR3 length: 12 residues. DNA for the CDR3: TGTGCCAGCAGTTTGACAGCCTATGGCTACACCTTC. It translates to CASSLTAYGYTF.

CDR3: CASSHPGLADYEQYF. Written as DNA, the CDR3 is TGTGCCAGCAGCCATCCGGGACTAGCGGATTACGAGCAGTACTTC. This sequence joins TRBV3-1 (or the pseudogene TRBV3-2) and TRBJ2-7; 11 nucleotides agree with TRBD2. The trim removed 3 bases at V and 4 bases at J, leaving 5 bases unmatched. Per the germline V gene, CDR1 is LGHDT and CDR2 is YNNKEL (reference sequence). This CDR3 comprises 15 residues.

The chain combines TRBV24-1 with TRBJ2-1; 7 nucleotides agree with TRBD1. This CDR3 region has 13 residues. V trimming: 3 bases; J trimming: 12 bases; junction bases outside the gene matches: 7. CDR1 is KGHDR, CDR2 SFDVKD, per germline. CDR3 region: CATSDLDRLRQFF. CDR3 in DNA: TGTGCCACCAGTGATCTGGACAGGCTAAGGCAGTTCTTC.

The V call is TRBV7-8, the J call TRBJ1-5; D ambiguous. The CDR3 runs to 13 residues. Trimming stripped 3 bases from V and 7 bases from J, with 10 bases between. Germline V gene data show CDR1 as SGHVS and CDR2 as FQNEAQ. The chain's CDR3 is CASSFGVWQPQHF. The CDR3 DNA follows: TGTGCCAGCAGCTTCGGGGTCTGGCAGCCCCAGCATTTT. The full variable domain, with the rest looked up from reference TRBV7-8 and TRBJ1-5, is GAGVSQSPRYKVAKRGQDVALRCDPISGHVSLFWYQQALGQGPEFLTYFQNEAQLDKSGLPSDRFFAERPEGSVSTLKIQRTQQEDSAVYLCASSFGVWQPQHFGDGTRLSIL.

CDR3 DNA sequence: TGTGCCAGCAGTTTTGACAGGGACCACGAGCAGTACTTC. Encoded protein: CASSFDRDHEQYF. The chain links TRBV27 to TRBJ2-7; 7 positions agree with TRBD1. The CDR3 consists of 13 residues. In germline, CDR1 is MNHEY, CDR2 SMNVEV (reference sequence). Trimming removed 3 bases from V and 5 bases from J; junction bases left unmatched: 4.

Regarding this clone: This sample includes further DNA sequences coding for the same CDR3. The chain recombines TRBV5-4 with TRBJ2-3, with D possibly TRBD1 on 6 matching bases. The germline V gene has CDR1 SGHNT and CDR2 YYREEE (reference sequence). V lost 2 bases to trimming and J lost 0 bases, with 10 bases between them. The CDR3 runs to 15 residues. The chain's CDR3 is CASSFLQGSTDTQYF. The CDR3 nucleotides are TGTGCCAGCAGCTTTCTACAGGGAAGCACAGATACGCAGTATTTT.

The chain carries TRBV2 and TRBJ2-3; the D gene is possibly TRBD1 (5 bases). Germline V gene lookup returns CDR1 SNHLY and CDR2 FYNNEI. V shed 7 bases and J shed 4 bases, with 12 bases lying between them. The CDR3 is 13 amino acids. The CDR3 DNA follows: TGTGCCAGCACCCAAAGGGGCCCAGATACGCAGTATTTT. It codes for CASTQRGPDTQYF. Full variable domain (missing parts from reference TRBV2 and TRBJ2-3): EPEVTQTPSHQVTQMGQEVILRCVPISNHLYFYWYRQILGQKVEFLVSFYNNEISEKSEIFDDQFSVERPDGSNFTLKIRSTKLEDSAMYFCASTQRGPDTQYFGPGTRLTVL.

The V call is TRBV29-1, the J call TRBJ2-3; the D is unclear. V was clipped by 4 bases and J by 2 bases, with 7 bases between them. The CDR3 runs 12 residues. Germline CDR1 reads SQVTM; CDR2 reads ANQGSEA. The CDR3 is CSVVPNTDTQYF. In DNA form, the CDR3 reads TGCAGCGTTGTCCCCAACACAGATACGCAGTATTTT.

The CDR3 sequence: CASSSHGQGYYGYTF. The CDR3 region has the DNA TGTGCCAGCAGCTCCCACGGACAGGGCTACTATGGCTACACCTTC. The chain carries TRBV7-6 and TRBJ1-2, with 8 bases matching TRBD1. J gave up 3 bases and V 4 bases, and 7 bases lay outside the gene matches. Germline loops: CDR1 SGHVS, CDR2 FNYEAQ. This CDR3 comprises 15 residues.

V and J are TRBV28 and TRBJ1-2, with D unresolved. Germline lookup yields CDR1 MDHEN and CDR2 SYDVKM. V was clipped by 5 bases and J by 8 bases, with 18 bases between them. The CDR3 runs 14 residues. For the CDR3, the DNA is TGTGCCAGCAGTCTCTCGGGTAGCCATGGGGGCTACACCTTC. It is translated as CASSLSGSHGGYTF.

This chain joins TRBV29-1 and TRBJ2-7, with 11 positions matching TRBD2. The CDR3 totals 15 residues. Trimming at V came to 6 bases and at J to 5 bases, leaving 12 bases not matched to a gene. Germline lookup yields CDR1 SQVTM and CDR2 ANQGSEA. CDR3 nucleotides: TGCAGCGTCGATGGGTTAGCGGGGGGGCCGGACGAGCAGTACTTC. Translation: CSVDGLAGGPDEQYF.

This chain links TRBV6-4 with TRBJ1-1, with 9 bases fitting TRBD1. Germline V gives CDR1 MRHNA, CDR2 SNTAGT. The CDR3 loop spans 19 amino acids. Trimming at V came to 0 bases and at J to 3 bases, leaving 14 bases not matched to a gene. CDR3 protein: CASSDSRRDRELSDTEAFF. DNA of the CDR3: TGTGCCAGCAGTGACTCGAGACGGGACAGGGAGCTGTCGGACACTGAAGCTTTCTTT.

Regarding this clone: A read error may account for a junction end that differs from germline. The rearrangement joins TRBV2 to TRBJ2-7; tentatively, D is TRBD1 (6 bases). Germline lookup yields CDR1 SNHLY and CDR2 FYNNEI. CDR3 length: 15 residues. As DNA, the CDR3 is TGTGCCAGCAGGGAAGCTACAGGGAAGTCGTACGAGCAGTACTTC. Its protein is CASREATGKSYEQYF.

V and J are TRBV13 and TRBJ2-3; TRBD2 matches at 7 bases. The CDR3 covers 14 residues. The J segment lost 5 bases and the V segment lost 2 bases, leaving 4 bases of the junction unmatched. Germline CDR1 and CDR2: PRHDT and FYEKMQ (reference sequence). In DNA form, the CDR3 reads TGTGCCAGCAGCTTATTCTGGGGGGGAGATACGCAGTATTTT. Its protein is CASSLFWGGDTQYF.

As DNA, the CDR3 is TGTGCCAGCAGCTCCAGGGGAACCTATAATTCACCCCTCCACTTT. The encoded protein is CASSSRGTYNSPLHF. The chain joins TRBV11-3 to TRBJ1-6, with a possible D match to TRBD1 (6 bases). The CDR3 runs 15 residues. The V end was cut by 4 bases, the J end by 2 bases, with 9 bases between. Germline V CDR1 and CDR2: SGHNT, YENEEA. Together with reference TRBV11-3 and TRBJ1-6, the CDR3 gives the full variable domain: EAGVVQSPRYKIIEKKQPVAFWCNPISGHNTLYWYLQNLGQGPELLIRYENEEAVDDSQLPKDRFSAERLKGVDSTLKIQPAELGDSAVYLCASSSRGTYNSPLHFGNGTRLTVT.

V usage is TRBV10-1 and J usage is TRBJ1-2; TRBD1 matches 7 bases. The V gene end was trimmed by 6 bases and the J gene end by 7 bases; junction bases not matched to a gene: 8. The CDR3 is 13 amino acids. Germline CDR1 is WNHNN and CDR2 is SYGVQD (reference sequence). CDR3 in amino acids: CASSSDRESGYTF. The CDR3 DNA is TGCGCCAGCAGCTCCGACAGGGAAAGTGGCTACACCTTC.

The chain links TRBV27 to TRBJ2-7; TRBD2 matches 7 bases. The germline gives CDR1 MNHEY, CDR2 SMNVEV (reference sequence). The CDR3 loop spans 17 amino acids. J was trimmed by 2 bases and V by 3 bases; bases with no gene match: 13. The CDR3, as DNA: TGTGCCAGCAGTTTCCAGGTTGTAGCGGGTACCACCTACGAGCAGTACTTC. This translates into CASSFQVVAGTTYEQYF.

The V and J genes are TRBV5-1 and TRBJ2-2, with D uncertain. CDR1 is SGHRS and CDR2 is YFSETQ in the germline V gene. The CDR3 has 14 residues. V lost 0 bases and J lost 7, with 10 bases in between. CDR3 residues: CASSLALENGELFF. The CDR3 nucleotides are TGCGCCAGCAGCTTGGCCTTGGAGAACGGGGAGCTGTTTTTT. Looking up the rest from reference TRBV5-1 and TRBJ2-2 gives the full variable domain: KAGVTQTPRYLIKTRGQQVTLSCSPISGHRSVSWYQQTPGQGLQFLFEYFSETQRNKGNFPGRFSGRQFSNSRSEMNVSTLELGDSALYLCASSLALENGELFFGEGSRLTVL.

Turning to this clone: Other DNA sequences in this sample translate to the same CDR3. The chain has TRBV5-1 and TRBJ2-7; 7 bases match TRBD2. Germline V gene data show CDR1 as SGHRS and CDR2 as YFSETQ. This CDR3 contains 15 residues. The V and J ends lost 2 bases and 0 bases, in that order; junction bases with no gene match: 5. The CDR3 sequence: CASSLSGGPSYEQYF. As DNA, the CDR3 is TGCGCCAGCAGCTTATCGGGGGGACCCTCCTACGAGCAGTACTTC.